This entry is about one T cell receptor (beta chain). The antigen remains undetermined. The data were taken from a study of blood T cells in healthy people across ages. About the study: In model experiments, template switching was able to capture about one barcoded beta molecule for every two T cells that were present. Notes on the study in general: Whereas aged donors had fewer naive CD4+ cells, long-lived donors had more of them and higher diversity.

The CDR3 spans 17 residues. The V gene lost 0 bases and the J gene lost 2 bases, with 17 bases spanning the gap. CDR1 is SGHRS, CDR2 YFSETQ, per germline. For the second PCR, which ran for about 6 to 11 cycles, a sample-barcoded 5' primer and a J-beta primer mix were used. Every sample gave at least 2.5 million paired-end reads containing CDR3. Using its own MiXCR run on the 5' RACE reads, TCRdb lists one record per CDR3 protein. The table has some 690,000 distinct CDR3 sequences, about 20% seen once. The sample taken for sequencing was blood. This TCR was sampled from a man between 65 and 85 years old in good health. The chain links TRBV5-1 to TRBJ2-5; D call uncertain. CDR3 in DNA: TGCGCCAGCAGCTTGGCCCTAAGGGTGGGAACTCAAGAGACCCAGTACTTC. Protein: CASSLALRVGTQETQYF.